This T cell receptor (beta chain) derives from a study of CD8 T cells in ankylosing spondylitis. The authors made TCR beta libraries by quantitative 5'-RACE with molecular barcodes. TCRdb independently ran MiXCR on the 5' RACE reads; one entry per CDR3 protein. The sample consists of some 240,000 distinct CDR3 sequences, about 6.7% of them appearing once. To note about this clonotype: The antigen remains undetermined.

V was pared by 6 bases and J by 2 bases, with 9 bases of the junction left unmatched. The V gene's germline CDR1 is SNHLY and CDR2 FYNNEI. The CDR3 has 15 amino acids. Overall study findings and caveats: Disease-linked clones displayed a CD8+ phenotype and appeared relatively rarely in peripheral blood. A motif of 7 to 9 highly homologous TCR beta variants was seen as apparently characteristic of ankylosing spondylitis blood.

The specimen was blood, either unsorted or a sorted T cell fraction (not recorded which). The sequence derives from a male donor with ankylosing spondylitis. This chain links TRBV2 with TRBJ2-7, with 8 bases that match TRBD1. CDR3 amino acids: CASSARTGFPYEQYF. As DNA, the CDR3 is TGTGCCAGCAGCGCCAGGACAGGGTTTCCCTACGAGCAGTACTTC.